A selection of T cell receptor beta chains follows, all from one sample in a study of cytomegalovirus exposure and HLA in healthy donors. Generated by immunoSEQ multiplex PCR, the TCRdb table keeps only in-frame clones and is missing some. The sample yields fewer than 150,000 clones, roughly 69% seen once. The sample consisted of PBMCs. These receptors came from a woman aged 35 to 49 in good health and CMV-seropositive. Each CDR3 is given with its conserved first and last residue. Each record gives: J gene, clone size, D gene, V gene, CDR3 DNA, CDR3 protein. The D gene is left open where the match is weak. Clone size is shown for a subset of rows, as once, few, many or a class of expanded clone.

TRBJ2-1	NA	NA	TRBV7-6	TGTGCCAGCAGCTTAGGGGCGGGAAGCTCCTACAATGAGCAGTTCTTC	CASSLGAGSSYNEQFF
TRBJ1-2	NA	TRBD1	TRBV4-2	TGTGCCAGCAGCCAAGACCTCGGACAGGGGACCTATGGCTACACCTTC	CASSQDLGQGTYGYTF
TRBJ2-5	few	TRBD2	TRBV5-1	TGCGCCAGCAGCTTGGCCGGGACTAGCGGGGAGACCCAGTACTTC	CASSLAGTSGETQYF
TRBJ2-1	NA	NA	TRBV4-3	TGCGCCAGCAGCCAAGATCTCTCAGACTACAATGAGCAGTTCTTC	CASSQDLSDYNEQFF
TRBJ2-5	NA	TRBD2	TRBV5-4	TGTGCCAGCAGCTGGGGACTAGCGGGGGGAGGCCAAGAGACCCAGTACTTC	CASSWGLAGGGQETQYF
TRBJ2-1	NA	TRBD2	TRBV4-1	TGCGCCAGCAGCTCACTAGCGGGGGGCCGCAATGAGCAGTTCTTC	CASSSLAGGRNEQFF
TRBJ2-5	few	NA	TRBV29-1	TGCAGCGTTGAGGGGCTAGGAGAGACCCAGTACTTC	CSVEGLGETQYF
TRBJ1-3	few	TRBD1	TRBV9	TGTGCCAGCAGCGCGACAGGGGATGGAAACACCATATATTTT	CASSATGDGNTIYF
TRBJ2-5	once	NA	TRBV2	TGTGCCAGCAGTGCGGGTCACCAAGAGACCCAGTACTTC	CASSAGHQETQYF
TRBJ1-1	NA	TRBD1	TRBV7-9	TGTGCCAGCAGCTTAGCTAGACAGGGAAATGAAGCTTTCTTT	CASSLARQGNEAFF
TRBJ1-5	NA	TRBD1	TRBV12-5	TGTGCTAGTGGCTGGGGAGACGGCACGGGACAGGGAGAGCCCCAGCATTTT	CASGWGDGTGQGEPQHF
TRBJ1-1	NA	TRBD1	TRBV18	TGTGCCAGCTCACGGGGGACAGGGGGCACTGAAGCTTTCTTT	CASSRGTGGTEAFF
TRBJ1-5	NA	NA	TRBV25-1	TGTGCCAGCAGTGAACACAATCAGCCCCAGCATTTT	CASSEHNQPQHF
TRBJ1-6	NA	NA	TRBV7-9	TGTGCCAGCAGCTTAGGGGCAGTCGTTTCACCCCTCCACTTT	CASSLGAVVSPLHF
TRBJ1-3	NA	NA	TRBV2	TGTGCCAGCAGGGCGGCGGGAAACACCATATATTTT	CASRAAGNTIYF
TRBJ1-5	NA	NA	TRBV5-6	TGTGCCAGCAGCCTCCGCGGAGGGGAAACCGGCCGGGGGCCCCAGCATTTT	CASSLRGGETGRGPQHF
TRBJ1-2	NA	TRBD1	TRBV7-2	TGTGCCAGCAGCTTAATCGGGACAGGAGTTGACTATGGCTACACCTTC	CASSLIGTGVDYGYTF
TRBJ1-4	NA	NA	TRBV6-5	TGTGCCAGCAGTAGAACAGGGAGAGAACTGTTTTTT	CASSRTGRELFF
TRBJ1-1	few	NA	TRBV18	TGTGCCAGCTCCTTTGGCGGGAACACTGAAGCTTTCTTT	CASSFGGNTEAFF
TRBJ1-3	once	NA	TRBV5-4	TGTGCCAGCAGCCCCAACGCGGGGGAGGGAGGAAACACCATATATTTT	CASSPNAGEGGNTIYF
TRBJ1-6	NA	NA	TRBV9	TGTGCCAGCAGCCCCGGGGAGGGGAATTCACCCCTCCACTTT	CASSPGEGNSPLHF
TRBJ1-5	NA	NA	TRBV6-5	TGTGCCAGCGGGGGGGGTCGTTATCAGCCCCAGCATTTT	CASGGGRYQPQHF
TRBJ1-1	NA	NA	TRBV20-1	TGCAGTGCTAGCGGGGGTAGCGCTTTCTTT	CSASGGSAFF
TRBJ1-2	once	NA	TRBV18	TGTGCCAGCTCCCTCACGGCAGGGGAAATTGGCTACACCTTC	CASSLTAGEIGYTF
TRBJ1-2	NA	NA	TRBV14	TGTGCCAGCAGCCGCAGGGCCCTGTTGGGCTACACCTTC	CASSRRALLGYTF
TRBJ2-3	NA	TRBD2	TRBV10-3	TGTGCCATCAGGGGCCCCGCTAGCGGGGGGGCTGGGGATACGCAGTATTTT	CAIRGPASGGAGDTQYF
TRBJ1-1	NA	TRBD1	TRBV5-1	TGCGCCAGCAGCCCCGACAGGGGCGGTCGCACTGAAGCTTTCTTT	CASSPDRGGRTEAFF
TRBJ2-1	few	TRBD2	TRBV27	TGTGCCAGCAGCTGGCGACTAGCGGGCCCTAATGAGCAGTTCTTC	CASSWRLAGPNEQFF
TRBJ2-7	few	NA	TRBV20-1	TGCAGTGCTAGCGTGTTCTACGAGCAGTACTTC	CSASVFYEQYF
TRBJ1-5	NA	NA	TRBV2	TGTGCCAGCAGTTCACGGGTGGCAGGGAATCAGCCCCAGCATTTT	CASSSRVAGNQPQHF
TRBJ2-1	NA	TRBD1	TRBV4-2	TGTGCCAGCAGCCAAGTCGACAGGGCCGATGAGCAGTTCTTC	CASSQVDRADEQFF